The 18 T cell receptor beta chains reported below all come from one sample, sequenced in a study of cytomegalovirus exposure and HLA in healthy donors (dated by TCRdb to 2015 to 2018). Receptor libraries were prepared by the immunoSEQ multiplex PCR assay. For the multiplex PCR, a mixture combining 60 forward primers for TCR Vbeta segments and 13 reverse primers for TCR Jbeta segments was used. TCRdb's version of the immuneACCESS table is confined to in-frame rearrangements and falls short of the full clone set. An unresolved V gene accounts for under half of the shortfall where checked; the remainder is of unknown origin. The sample profile shows approximately 130,000 clones; 76% of them were found once. 1.8% of the sample lies in the top ten. Material: PBMCs. These TCRs come from a female donor in good health and CMV-seropositive.

The chain uses TRBV10-1 and TRBJ1-3; D unclear. The CDR3 consists of 13 residues. Germline assignment: CDR1 WNHNN and CDR2 SYGVQD (reference sequence). V lost 4 bases and J lost 1, with 5 bases in between. The CDR3: CASSGRSGNTIYF. The CDR3 DNA reads TGCGCCAGCAGTGGCAGGTCTGGAAACACCATATATTTT.

CDR3 residues: CASSQTSDEQFF. The CDR3 DNA reads as TGTGCCAGCAGTCAGACTAGCGATGAGCAGTTCTTC. The chain employs TRBV6-5 and TRBJ2-1; TRBD2 matches 8 bases. This CDR3 is built from 12 residues. CDR1 MNHEY and CDR2 SVGAGI come from the germline V gene. V lost 5 bases to trimming and J lost 8 bases; unmatched junction nucleotides: 2.

The V call is TRBV5-1, the J call TRBJ1-1, with D unresolved. V lost 0 bases and J lost 7, with 10 bases in between. CDR3 length: 13 amino acids. The germline V gene encodes CDR1 SGHRS and CDR2 YFSETQ. DNA for the CDR3: TGCGCCAGCAGCTTGGAGTTAATACATGAAGCTTTCTTT. This encodes CASSLELIHEAFF.

The V gene is TRBV5-6, the J gene TRBJ2-1; possibly TRBD2 for D (5 bases). The CDR3 is 10 amino acids. Looked up from germline, CDR1 is SGHDT and CDR2 is YYEEEE. Between the trimmed V and J ends, which lost 4 bases and 9 bases, there was a span of 5 bases. Written as DNA, the CDR3 is TGTGCCAGCAGCGGGAGTGAGCAGTTCTTC. It encodes CASSGSEQFF.

The chain carries TRBV7-2 and TRBJ2-1, with TRBD2 matching over 11 bases. CDR3 length equals 16 residues. Looked up from germline, CDR1 is SGHTA and CDR2 is FQGNSA. Trimming cost V 1 base and J 9 bases; bases outside gene matches: 8. The CDR3 DNA reads TGTGCCAGCAGCTTAGACCCGGGACTAGCGGTCCTTGAGCAGTTCTTC. Its translation is CASSLDPGLAVLEQFF.

This clone was seen only a few times. The V and J genes are TRBV27 and TRBJ1-6; D is unclear. The V end was cut by 3 bases, the J end by 13 bases, with 10 bases between. Germline CDR1 and CDR2: MNHEY and SMNVEV (reference sequence). The CDR3 runs to 12 residues. CDR3 protein: CASSLPGSPLHF. The CDR3 DNA reads TGTGCCAGCAGTTTGCCGGGTTCTCCCCTCCACTTT.

This clone was picked up a small number of times. This chain links TRBV29-1 with TRBJ2-3, with D perhaps matching TRBD2 (7 bases). CDR3 length: 14 amino acids. V gave up 7 bases and J gave up 4 bases, with 18 bases separating them. Germline values: CDR1 SQVTM, CDR2 ANQGSEA. The CDR3 DNA follows: TGCAGCGCCCTCCCGGGGGGCAGCTCAGATACGCAGTATTTT. This translates into CSALPGGSSDTQYF.

The chain combines TRBV5-1 with TRBJ2-3; D is possibly TRBD2 (6 bases). The CDR3 runs 13 residues. The germline V gene has CDR1 SGHRS and CDR2 YFSETQ. The V gene lost 5 bases and the J gene lost 3 bases, with 10 bases spanning the gap. CDR3 bases: TGCGCCAGCAGTCGGGGGAGAACAGATACGCAGTATTTT. Translated, it gives CASSRGRTDTQYF.

The chain joins TRBV11-2 to TRBJ2-7; 11 nucleotides match TRBD1. From germline, CDR1 is SGHAT and CDR2 FQNNGV. V trimming: 2 bases; J trimming: 4 bases; junction bases outside the gene matches: 4. This CDR3 has 15 residues. As DNA, the CDR3 is TGTGCCAGCAGCTTAAGGGGACAGGGGGATTACGAGCAGTACTTC. Amino acids: CASSLRGQGDYEQYF.

V is TRBV27 and J is TRBJ2-7; TRBD2 might be the D (6 bases). V lost 6 bases and J 2 bases, leaving 20 bases between the germline ends. CDR3 length: 16 amino acids. The germline gives CDR1 MNHEY, CDR2 SMNVEV (reference sequence). The CDR3, as DNA: TGTGCCAGCAGCCTGGCGGGGACCCAAGGTCCCTACGAGCAGTACTTC. Amino acid sequence: CASSLAGTQGPYEQYF.

The J gene is TRBJ2-5, the V gene TRBV10-1; TRBD2 agrees at 11 bases. The CDR3 contains 15 residues. Germline V gene lookup returns CDR1 WNHNN and CDR2 SYGVQD (reference sequence). J was trimmed by 4 bases and V by 2 bases; bases with no gene match: 3. In nucleotides, the CDR3 is TGCGCCAGCAGTGAGCAGACTAGCGGGGCAGAGACCCAGTACTTC. This codes for CASSEQTSGAETQYF.

The chain carries TRBV12-5 and TRBJ2-1; possibly TRBD2 for D (5 bases). With 0 bases removed from V and 0 bases from J, the gap between germline ends came to 15 bases. CDR1 is LGHNT, CDR2 FRNRAP, per germline. The CDR3 has 18 amino acids. The CDR3 loop is CASGLVFLAESSYNEQFF. CDR3 in DNA: TGTGCTAGTGGTTTGGTATTTCTAGCCGAGAGCTCCTACAATGAGCAGTTCTTC.

The rearrangement joins TRBV29-1 to TRBJ2-2; 10 positions match TRBD2. Germline V gene lookup returns CDR1 SQVTM and CDR2 ANQGSEA. The CDR3 is 14 amino acids. V shed 4 bases, J shed 8 bases, and the junction held 7 bases outside the gene matches. In DNA, the CDR3 is TGCAGCGTTGGGCTAGCGGGAGAATTGGGGGAGCTGTTTTTT. This encodes CSVGLAGELGELFF.

The chain carries TRBV5-4 and TRBJ2-3; D perhaps matches TRBD2 (6 bases). This CDR3 has 16 residues. Germline-derived CDR1 and CDR2 are SGHNT and YYREEE (reference sequence). Trimming shortened V by 4 bases and J by 0 bases, and 15 bases separated the two germline ends. The CDR3 DNA reads as TGTGCCAGCAGCCCCCCCACGGGGACTAGCACAGATACGCAGTATTTT. It codes for CASSPPTGTSTDTQYF.

A few counts support this clone. This chain links TRBV5-6 with TRBJ2-4; D perhaps matches TRBD2 (6 bases). The CDR3 length is 16 residues. Trimming took 0 bases from V and 2 from J, leaving 12 bases between them. Germline values: CDR1 SGHDT, CDR2 YYEEEE. CDR3 sequence (DNA): TGTGCCAGCAGCTTGGAGGGTGCGGGAACCAAAAACATTCAGTACTTC. Amino acids: CASSLEGAGTKNIQYF.

The rearrangement uses TRBV10-1 and TRBJ1-2; D is perhaps TRBD1 (6 bases). CDR1 and CDR2 (germline): WNHNN, SYGVQD (reference sequence). This CDR3 region has 13 residues. Trimming removed 6 bases at V and 4 bases at J, with 12 bases between. CDR3 loop: CASSPGQTYGYTF. Here the CDR3 DNA reads TGCGCCAGCAGCCCCGGACAGACCTATGGCTACACCTTC.

CDR3 protein: CASRDREGTDTQYF. The CDR3 nucleotides are TGTGCCAGCCGGGACAGGGAGGGCACAGATACGCAGTATTTT. The chain has TRBV6-5 and TRBJ2-3; 9 nucleotides agree with TRBD1. The CDR3 extends over 14 amino acids. Germline V gives CDR1 MNHEY, CDR2 SVGAGI. Trimming cost V 8 bases and J 1 base; bases outside gene matches: 4.

This sequence joins TRBV19 and TRBJ1-5, with 7 bases aligning to TRBD1. After removal of 5 bases from V and 0 bases from J, the junction contained 16 bases not matched to a gene. CDR1 and CDR2 (germline): LNHDA, SQIVND (reference sequence). This CDR3 contains 19 residues. The CDR3 nucleotides read TGTGCCAGTAGTCGGCGGCCGGGACAGCCTCTATATAGCAATCAGCCCCAGCATTTT. It yields the protein CASSRRPGQPLYSNQPQHF.